This entry concerns a single TCR beta chain. The antigen is unknown. The sample originates from a study of T cells after yellow fever vaccination. The ends lost 1 base at V and 0 bases at J; junction bases unmatched: 9. Germline CDR1 is KGHDR and CDR2 is SFDVKD. This CDR3 comprises 19 residues. A universal primer site and UMIs were added as TCR cDNA was made by 5'RACE template switching. Each CDR3 protein is one row after TCRdb ran MiXCR on the 5' RACE reads. The sample has about 350,000 distinct CDR3 sequences, about an eighth seen once; the top ten hold 3.2%. Findings and caveats of the study: Abundant clonotypes from the bulk population could contaminate FACS-sorted repertoires.

This sequence was found in a man younger than 35 who received the YFV17D yellow fever vaccine. The chain uses TRBV24-1 and TRBJ2-1, with 9 bases that match TRBD2. This material consisted of CD4+ T cells sorted from PBMCs, taken 15 days after the yellow fever booster vaccination. The CDR3 here is CATSDFPSGVQSSYNEQFF. The CDR3 DNA reads TGTGCCACCAGTGATTTCCCTAGCGGGGTACAAAGCTCCTACAATGAGCAGTTCTTC.